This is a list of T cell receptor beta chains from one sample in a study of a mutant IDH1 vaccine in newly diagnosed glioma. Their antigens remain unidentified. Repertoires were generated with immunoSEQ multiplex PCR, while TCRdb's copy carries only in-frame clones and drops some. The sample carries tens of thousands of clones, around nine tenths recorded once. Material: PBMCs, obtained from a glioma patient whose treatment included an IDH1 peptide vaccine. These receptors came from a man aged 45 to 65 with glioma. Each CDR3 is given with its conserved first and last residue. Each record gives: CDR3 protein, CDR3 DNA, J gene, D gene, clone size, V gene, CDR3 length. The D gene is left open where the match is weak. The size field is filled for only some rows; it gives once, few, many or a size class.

CASSLSSNRAKNIQYF TGCGCCAGCAGCTTGAGTTCGAATCGGGCCAAAAACATTCAGTACTTC TRBJ2-4 . . TRBV5-1 16
CASSSQEGALLHF TGTGCCAGCAGCTCCCAGGAGGGCGCACTCCTCCACTTT TRBJ1-6 . . TRBV7-9 13
CASGGQRMYQETQYF TGTGCCAGCGGGGGACAGAGAATGTACCAAGAGACCCAGTACTTC TRBJ2-5 TRBD1 . TRBV2 15
CASSTERQTGELFF TGTGCCAGCAGCACCGAGCGACAGACCGGGGAGCTGTTTTTT TRBJ2-2 . . TRBV9 14
CASSLGLAAHTQYF TGTGCCAGCAGCTTGGGACTAGCGGCTCATACGCAGTATTTT TRBJ2-3 TRBD2 . TRBV7-2 14
CASSRDRTSRGQETQYF TGTGCCAGCTCACGTGACAGGACTAGCAGGGGGCAAGAGACCCAGTACTTC TRBJ2-5 . . TRBV18 17
CASSPGQGAREQYF TGTGCCAGCAGCCCGGGACAGGGGGCTCGGGAGCAGTACTTC TRBJ2-7 TRBD1 . TRBV9 14
CASSLEGIFYEQYF TGCGCCAGCAGCTTGGAGGGAATTTTTTACGAGCAGTACTTC TRBJ2-7 . . TRBV5-1 14
CASSLQGTSTDTQYF TGTGCCAGCAGTTTACAGGGAACTAGCACAGATACGCAGTATTTT TRBJ2-3 . . TRBV27 15
CASSVTGMNTEAFF TGTGCCAGCAGCGTGACAGGTATGAACACTGAAGCTTTCTTT TRBJ1-1 . few TRBV5-8 14
CASSSRDRGSYGYTF TGTGCCAGCAGTTCCCGGGACAGGGGTTCCTATGGCTACACCTTC TRBJ1-2 TRBD1 . TRBV6-5 15
CASRLKTGIGAFF TGTGCCAGCAGGCTAAAGACAGGGATTGGAGCTTTCTTT TRBJ1-1 TRBD1 . TRBV28 13
CATSRGGLAGGSSYNEQFF TGTGCCACCAGCAGGGGGGGACTAGCGGGAGGTTCCTCCTACAATGAGCAGTTCTTC TRBJ2-1 TRBD2 . TRBV15 19
CASSQDLAGETGELFF TGCGCCAGCAGCCAAGATCTAGCGGGGGAGACCGGGGAGCTGTTTTTT TRBJ2-2 TRBD2 few TRBV4-3 16